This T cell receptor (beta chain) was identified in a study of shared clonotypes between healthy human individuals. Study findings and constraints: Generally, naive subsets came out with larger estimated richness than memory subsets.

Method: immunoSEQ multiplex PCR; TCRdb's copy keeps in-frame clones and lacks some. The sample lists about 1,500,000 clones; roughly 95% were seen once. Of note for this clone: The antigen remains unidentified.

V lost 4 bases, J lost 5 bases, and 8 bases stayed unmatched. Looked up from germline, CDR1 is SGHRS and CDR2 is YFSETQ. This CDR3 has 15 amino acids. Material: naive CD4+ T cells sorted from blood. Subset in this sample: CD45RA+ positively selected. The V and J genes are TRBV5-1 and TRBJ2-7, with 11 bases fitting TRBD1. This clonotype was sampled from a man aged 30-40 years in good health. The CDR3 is CASSTGQGEVDEQYF. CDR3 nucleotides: TGCGCCAGCAGCACGGGACAGGGGGAAGTAGACGAGCAGTACTTC.